One and the same sample provided the 6 T cell receptor beta chains below, sequenced in a study of blood T cells in healthy people across ages. Using a J-beta primer mix together with a sample-barcoded 5' primer, a second PCR was run for roughly 6 to 11 cycles. A single record per CDR3 protein comes from TCRdb applying MiXCR to the 5' RACE reads. The sample has some 700,000 distinct CDR3 sequences, approximately 43% seen once. What was sequenced was blood. The receptor set was obtained from a woman in her sixties in good health.

This clonotype was observed a handful of times. A much larger clone differs by one base, so this may be a read error. The V call is TRBV29-1, the J call TRBJ2-3; TRBD1 matches at 7 bases. Germline-derived CDR1 and CDR2 are SQVTM and ANQGSEA. V was clipped by 8 bases and J by 6 bases; unmatched bases: 17. CDR3 size: 15 residues. CDR3 nucleotide sequence: TGCAGCCTGACGGGGCTACAGGGGATTCGGGATACGCAGTATTTT. Amino acid sequence: CSLTGLQGIRDTQYF.

The V and J genes are TRBV20-1 and TRBJ2-4, with 8 bases lining up with TRBD1. This CDR3 has 14 amino acids. J was trimmed by 1 base and V by 1 base; bases with no gene match: 0. Germline lookup yields CDR1 DFQATT and CDR2 SNEGSKA (reference sequence). The CDR3 reads CSARGQGAKNIQYF. CDR3 nucleotide sequence: TGCAGTGCTAGAGGACAGGGGGCCAAAAACATTCAGTACTTC.

The gene calls are TRBV5-1 and TRBJ2-1; D not certain. CDR1 SGHRS and CDR2 YFSETQ come from the germline V gene. This CDR3 contains 18 residues. Trimming took 0 bases from V and 0 from J, leaving 16 bases between them. Here the CDR3 DNA reads TGCGCCAGCAGCTTGGACCCATACACGGTCGGCTCCTACAATGAGCAGTTCTTC. Its translation is CASSLDPYTVGSYNEQFF.

In regard to this clonotype: One end of the junction is discordant with germline, which a read error may explain. This sequence joins TRBV2 and TRBJ2-1; 14 nucleotides align to TRBD2. The CDR3 contains 16 residues. Germline V lookup: CDR1 SNHLY, CDR2 FYNNEI. CDR3 sequence (DNA): TGTGCCAGCAGGGGAGGGACTAGCGGGAGAAGCGATGAGCGGTTCTTC. Protein: CASRGGTSGRSDERFF. Full variable domain (rest looked up from reference TRBV2 and TRBJ2-1): EPEVTQTPSHQVTQMGQEVILRCVPISNHLYFYWYRQILGQKVEFLVSFYNNEISEKSEIFDDQFSVERPDGSNFTLKIRSTKLEDSAMYFCASRGGTSGRSDERFFGPGTRLTVL.

The rearrangement uses TRBV27 and TRBJ2-7; TRBD1 is a possible D gene (6 bases). Trimming cost V 2 bases and J 2 bases, with 16 bases left between them. CDR1 MNHEY and CDR2 SMNVEV come from the germline V gene (reference sequence). This CDR3 spans 16 amino acids. The CDR3: CASSLGAQDRPYEQYF. The CDR3 nucleotides read TGTGCCAGCAGTTTAGGTGCCCAGGACAGACCCTACGAGCAGTACTTC.

In its sample, this clonotype was seen many times. V usage is TRBV20-1 and J usage is TRBJ1-3; D is unclear. Trimming shortened V by 5 bases and J by 3 bases, and 14 bases separated the two germline ends. This CDR3 comprises 14 residues. In germline, CDR1 is DFQATT, CDR2 SNEGSKA (reference sequence). The CDR3 region has the DNA TGCAGTGCTGGTTCTAGCTCGCGTGGAAACACCATATATTTT. It codes for CSAGSSSRGNTIYF.